This TCR beta chain is drawn from a study of blood T cell repertoires in COVID-19. Authors' analysis steps: Amplification with reference gene primers provided the estimates of nucleated cell counts. TCRdb keeps only in-frame clones here, not all; method: immunoSEQ multiplex PCR. V and J calls plus clone size are reproduced from that table; the DNA served to infer D and trimming. The sample shows about 400,000 clones, more than 75% of them seen only once. Germline CDR1 reads LNHDA; CDR2 reads SQIVND (reference sequence). V shed 3 bases and J shed 6 bases, with 11 bases lying between them. The CDR3 covers 14 residues.

Sequenced sample: peripheral blood. The rearrangement joins TRBV19 to TRBJ1-4; D gene ambiguous. This receptor was identified in a human donor in a cohort sampled during active COVID-19. The CDR3 DNA reads TGTGCCAGTAGTATCTCGACTCGGGATGAAAAACTGTTTTTT. It codes for CASSISTRDEKLFF.